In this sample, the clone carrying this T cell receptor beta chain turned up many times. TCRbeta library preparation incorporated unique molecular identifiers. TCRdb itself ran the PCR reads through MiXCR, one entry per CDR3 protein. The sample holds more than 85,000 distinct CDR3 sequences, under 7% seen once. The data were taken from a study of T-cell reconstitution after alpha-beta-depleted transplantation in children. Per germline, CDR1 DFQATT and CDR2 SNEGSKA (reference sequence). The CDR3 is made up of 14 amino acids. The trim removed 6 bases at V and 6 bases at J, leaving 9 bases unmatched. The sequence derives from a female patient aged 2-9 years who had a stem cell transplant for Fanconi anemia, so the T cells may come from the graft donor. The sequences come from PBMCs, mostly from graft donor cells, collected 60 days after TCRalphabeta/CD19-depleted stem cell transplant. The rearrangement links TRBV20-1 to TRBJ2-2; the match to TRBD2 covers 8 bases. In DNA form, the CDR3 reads TGCAGTGCGCCGTCCGAGCGGGAGCCCGGGGAGCTGTTTTTT. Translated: CSAPSEREPGELFF.